What follows is one TCR beta chain and its context. This sample was taken from a study of T cell changes during pregnancy in multiple sclerosis. This CDR3 is 14 amino acids long. Germline CDR1 is MDHEN and CDR2 is SYDVKM. Germline trimming cut 4 bases from V and 4 bases from J; bases unmatched to any gene: 6. Sequencing used immunoSEQ multiplex PCR; TCRdb keeps in-frame clones, though not all of them. The data contain fewer than 40,000 clones, less than 95% of them seen just once; the ten biggest clones take up around 12%. The receptor comes from a female donor with multiple sclerosis, enrolled in a pregnancy study. The rearrangement links TRBV28 to TRBJ2-7; 8 bases are a match to TRBD1. The material sequenced was CD8+ T cells from peripheral blood mononuclear cells, taken in the first trimester of pregnancy. CDR3 nucleotide sequence: TGTGCCAGCAGTTACAGGGGGTCCAGGTACGAGCAGTACTTC. It specifies CASSYRGSRYEQYF.